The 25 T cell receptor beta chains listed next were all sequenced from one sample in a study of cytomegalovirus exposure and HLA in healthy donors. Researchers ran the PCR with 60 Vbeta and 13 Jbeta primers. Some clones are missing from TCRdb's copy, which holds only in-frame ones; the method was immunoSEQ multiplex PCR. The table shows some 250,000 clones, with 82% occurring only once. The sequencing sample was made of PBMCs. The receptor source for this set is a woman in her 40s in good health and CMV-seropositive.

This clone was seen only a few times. CDR3 nucleotides: TGTGCCACCCGGATCTCGGGGCGGGAGCCCCCAGATACGCAGTATTTT. Translation gives CATRISGREPPDTQYF. V is TRBV28 and J is TRBJ2-3, with TRBD2 matching over 7 bases. The V gene end was trimmed by 10 bases and the J gene end by 4 bases; junction bases not matched to a gene: 17. The CDR3 contains 16 residues. Germline CDR1 reads MDHEN; CDR2 reads SYDVKM. Drawing the rest from reference TRBV28 and TRBJ2-3, the complete variable domain is DVKVTQSSRYLVKRTGEKVFLECVQDMDHENMFWYRQDPGLGLRLIYFSYDVKMKEKGDIPEGYSVSREKKERFSLILESASTNQTSMYLCATRISGREPPDTQYFGPGTRLTVL.

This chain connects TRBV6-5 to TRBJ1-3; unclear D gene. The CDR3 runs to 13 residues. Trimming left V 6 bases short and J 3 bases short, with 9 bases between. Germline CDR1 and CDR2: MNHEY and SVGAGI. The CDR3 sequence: CASSLANGNTIYF. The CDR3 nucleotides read TGTGCCAGCAGCTTGGCCAATGGAAACACCATATATTTT.

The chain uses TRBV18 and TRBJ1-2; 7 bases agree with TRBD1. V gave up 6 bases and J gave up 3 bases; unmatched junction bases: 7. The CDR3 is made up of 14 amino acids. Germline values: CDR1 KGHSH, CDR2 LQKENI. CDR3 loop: CASSFETGYYGYTF. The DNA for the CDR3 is TGTGCCAGCTCGTTCGAGACAGGGTACTATGGCTACACCTTC.

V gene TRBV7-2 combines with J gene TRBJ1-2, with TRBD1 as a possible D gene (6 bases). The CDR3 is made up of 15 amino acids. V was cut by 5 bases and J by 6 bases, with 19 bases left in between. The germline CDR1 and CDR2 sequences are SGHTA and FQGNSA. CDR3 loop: CASSPRTVGLDGYTF. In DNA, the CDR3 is TGTGCCAGCAGCCCACGGACAGTTGGCCTGGATGGCTACACCTTC.

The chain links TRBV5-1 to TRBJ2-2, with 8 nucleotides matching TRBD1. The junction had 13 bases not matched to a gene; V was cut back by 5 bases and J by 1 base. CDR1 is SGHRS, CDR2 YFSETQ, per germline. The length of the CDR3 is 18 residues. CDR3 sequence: CASRKADRAGLNTGELFF. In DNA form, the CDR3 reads TGCGCCAGCAGAAAGGCGGACAGGGCCGGTTTGAACACCGGGGAGCTGTTTTTT.

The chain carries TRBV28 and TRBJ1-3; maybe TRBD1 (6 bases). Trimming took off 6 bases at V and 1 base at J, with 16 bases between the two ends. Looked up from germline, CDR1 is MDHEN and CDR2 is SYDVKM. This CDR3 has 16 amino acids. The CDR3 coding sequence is TGTGCCAGCAGAGAGTTCACAGGGCGGTCTGGAAACACCATATATTTT. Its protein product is CASREFTGRSGNTIYF.

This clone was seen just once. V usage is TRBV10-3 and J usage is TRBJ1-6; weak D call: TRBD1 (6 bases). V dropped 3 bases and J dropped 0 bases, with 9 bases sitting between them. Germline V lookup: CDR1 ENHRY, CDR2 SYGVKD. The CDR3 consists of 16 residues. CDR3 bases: TGTGCCATCAGTGAAAGGGGGAGCTCCTATAATTCACCCCTCCACTTT. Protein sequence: CAISERGSSYNSPLHF.

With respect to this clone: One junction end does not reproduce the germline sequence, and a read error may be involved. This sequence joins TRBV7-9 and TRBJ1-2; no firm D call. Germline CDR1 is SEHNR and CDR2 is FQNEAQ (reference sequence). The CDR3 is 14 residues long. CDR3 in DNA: TGTTCCAGCAGCTTAGAGGGAGGGAGCTATGGCTACACCTTC. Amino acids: CSSSLEGGSYGYTF.

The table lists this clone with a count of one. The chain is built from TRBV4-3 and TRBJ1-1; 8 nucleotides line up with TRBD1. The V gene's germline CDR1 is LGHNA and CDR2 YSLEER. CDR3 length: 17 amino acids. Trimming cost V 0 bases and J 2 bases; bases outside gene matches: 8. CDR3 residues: CASSQDGGTGDNTEAFF. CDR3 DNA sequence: TGCGCCAGCAGCCAAGATGGTGGGACAGGAGATAACACTGAAGCTTTCTTT.

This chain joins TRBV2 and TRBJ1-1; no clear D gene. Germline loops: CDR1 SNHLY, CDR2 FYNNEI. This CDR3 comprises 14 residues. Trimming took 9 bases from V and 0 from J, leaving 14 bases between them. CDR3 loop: CASPWEGMNTEAFF. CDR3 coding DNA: TGTGCCAGTCCCTGGGAGGGCATGAACACTGAAGCTTTCTTT.

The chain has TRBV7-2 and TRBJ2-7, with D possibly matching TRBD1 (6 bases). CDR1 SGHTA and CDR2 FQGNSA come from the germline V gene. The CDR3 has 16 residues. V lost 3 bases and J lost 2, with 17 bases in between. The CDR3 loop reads CASSLVGTLPTYEQYF. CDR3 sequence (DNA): TGTGCCAGCAGCTTGGTCGGGACACTCCCTACCTACGAGCAGTACTTC.

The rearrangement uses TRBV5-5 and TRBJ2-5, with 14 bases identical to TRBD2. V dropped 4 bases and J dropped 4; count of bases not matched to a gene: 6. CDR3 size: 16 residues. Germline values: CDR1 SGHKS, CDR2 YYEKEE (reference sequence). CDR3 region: CASSAGTSGGGETQYF. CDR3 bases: TGTGCCAGCAGCGCCGGGACTAGCGGGGGAGGAGAGACCCAGTACTTC.

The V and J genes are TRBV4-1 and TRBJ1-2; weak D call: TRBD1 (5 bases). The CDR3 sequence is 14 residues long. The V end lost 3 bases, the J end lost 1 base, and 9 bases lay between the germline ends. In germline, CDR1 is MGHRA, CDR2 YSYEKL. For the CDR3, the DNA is TGCGCCAGCAGCCATTACGGGGGTAACTATGGCTACACCTTC. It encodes CASSHYGGNYGYTF.

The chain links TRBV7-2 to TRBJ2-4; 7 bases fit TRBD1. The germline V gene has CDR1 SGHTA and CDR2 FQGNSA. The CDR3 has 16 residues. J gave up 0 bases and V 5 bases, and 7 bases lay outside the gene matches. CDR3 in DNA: TGTGCCAGCAGCGTCCACCAGGGGGTAGCCAAAAACATTCAGTACTTC. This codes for CASSVHQGVAKNIQYF. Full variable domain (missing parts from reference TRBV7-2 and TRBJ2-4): GAGVSQSPSNKVTEKGKDVELRCDPISGHTALYWYRQSLGQGLEFLIYFQGNSAPDKSGLPSDRFSAERTGGSVSTLTIQRTQQEDSAVYLCASSVHQGVAKNIQYFGAGTRLSVL.

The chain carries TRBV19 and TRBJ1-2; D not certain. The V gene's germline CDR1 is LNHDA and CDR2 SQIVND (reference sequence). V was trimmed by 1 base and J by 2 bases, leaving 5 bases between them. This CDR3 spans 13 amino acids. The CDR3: CASSIAGNYGYTF. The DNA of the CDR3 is TGTGCCAGTAGTATAGCAGGCAACTATGGCTACACCTTC.

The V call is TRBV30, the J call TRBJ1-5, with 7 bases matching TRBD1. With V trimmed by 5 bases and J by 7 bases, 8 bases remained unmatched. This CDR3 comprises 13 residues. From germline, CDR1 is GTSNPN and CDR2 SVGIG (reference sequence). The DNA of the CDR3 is TGTGCCTGGGCCCTTACAGGGGACCAGCCCCAGCATTTT. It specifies CAWALTGDQPQHF.

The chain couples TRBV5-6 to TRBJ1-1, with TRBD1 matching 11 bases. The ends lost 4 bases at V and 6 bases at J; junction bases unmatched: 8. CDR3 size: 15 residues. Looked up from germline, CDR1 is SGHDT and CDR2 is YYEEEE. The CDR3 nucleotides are TGTGCCAGCAGCGTACGTCGGACAGGGGGCCCTGAAGCTTTCTTT. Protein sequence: CASSVRRTGGPEAFF.

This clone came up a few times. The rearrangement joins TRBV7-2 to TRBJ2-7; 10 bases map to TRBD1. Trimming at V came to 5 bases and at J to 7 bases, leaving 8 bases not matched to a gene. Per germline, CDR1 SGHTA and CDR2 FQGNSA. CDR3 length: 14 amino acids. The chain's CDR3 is CASSPTGGSWEQYF. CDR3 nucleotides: TGTGCCAGCAGCCCGACAGGGGGCTCGTGGGAGCAGTACTTC.

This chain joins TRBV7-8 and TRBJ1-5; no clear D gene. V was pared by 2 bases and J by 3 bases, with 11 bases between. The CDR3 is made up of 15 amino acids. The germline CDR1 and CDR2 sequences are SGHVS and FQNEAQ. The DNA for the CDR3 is TGTGCCAGCAGCTTATTCGGGGATATCAATCAGCCCCAGCATTTT. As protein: CASSLFGDINQPQHF.

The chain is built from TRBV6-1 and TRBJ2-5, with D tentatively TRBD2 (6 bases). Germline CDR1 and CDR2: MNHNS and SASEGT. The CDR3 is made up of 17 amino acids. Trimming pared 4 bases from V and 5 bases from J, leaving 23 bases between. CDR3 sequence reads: CASSGGDPGGGLETQYF. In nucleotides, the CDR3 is TGTGCCAGCAGTGGGGGGGATCCCGGAGGAGGGCTGGAGACCCAGTACTTC.

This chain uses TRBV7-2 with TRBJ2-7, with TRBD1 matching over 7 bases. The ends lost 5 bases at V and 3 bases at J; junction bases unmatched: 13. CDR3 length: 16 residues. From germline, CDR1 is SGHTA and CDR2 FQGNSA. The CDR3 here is CASSPDAGGTSYEQYF. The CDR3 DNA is TGTGCCAGCAGCCCTGATGCAGGGGGTACGAGCTACGAGCAGTACTTC.

CDR3 bases: TGCAGCTCACGTAGCTGGGGCACAGATACGCAGTATTTT. It is translated as CSSRSWGTDTQYF. The rearrangement uses TRBV29-1 and TRBJ2-3; D is unresolved. The CDR3 has 13 residues. Trimming took 8 bases from V and 1 from J, leaving 13 bases between them. CDR1 SQVTM and CDR2 ANQGSEA come from the germline V gene.

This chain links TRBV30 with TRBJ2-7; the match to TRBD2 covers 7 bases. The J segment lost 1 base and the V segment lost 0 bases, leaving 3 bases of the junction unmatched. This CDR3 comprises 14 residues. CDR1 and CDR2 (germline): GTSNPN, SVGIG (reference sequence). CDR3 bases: TGTGCCTGGAGTGTCGGGGGGTGGTCCTACGAGCAGTACTTC. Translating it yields CAWSVGGWSYEQYF.

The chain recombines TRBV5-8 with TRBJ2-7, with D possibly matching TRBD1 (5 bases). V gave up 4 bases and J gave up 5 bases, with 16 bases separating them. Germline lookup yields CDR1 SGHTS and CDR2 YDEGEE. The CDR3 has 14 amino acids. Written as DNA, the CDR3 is TGTGCCAGCAGCCTGCGACAGAATAAGCACGAGCAGTACTTC. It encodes CASSLRQNKHEQYF.

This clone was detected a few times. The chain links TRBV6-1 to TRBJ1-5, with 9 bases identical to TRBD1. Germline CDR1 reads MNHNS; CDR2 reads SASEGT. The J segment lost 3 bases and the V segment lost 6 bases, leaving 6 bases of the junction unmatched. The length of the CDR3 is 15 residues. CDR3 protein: CASRGTGLPNQPQHF. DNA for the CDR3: TGTGCCAGCAGGGGGACAGGGCTCCCCAATCAGCCCCAGCATTTT.